This T cell receptor (beta chain) was found in a study of shared clonotypes between healthy human individuals. This CDR3 region has 16 residues. V was trimmed by 2 bases and J by 2 bases, leaving 16 bases between them. Germline V gene data show CDR1 as MDHEN and CDR2 as SYDVKM. Libraries were prepared by immunoSEQ multiplex PCR; TCRdb keeps only in-frame clonotypes and omits some of them. The sample has about 2 million clones, 95% seen once; the top ten hold more than 0.1%. Input material: naive CD4+ T cells sorted from blood. Subset specified: CD45RA+ positively selected. The J gene is TRBJ2-7, the V gene TRBV28; D is perhaps TRBD1 (6 bases). This clonotype originated in a man between 18 and 29 years old in good health. CDR3 DNA sequence: TGTGCCAGCAGTTTAGGGGGCGGACAAGCCGCCTACGAGCAGTACTTC. Translated, it gives CASSLGGGQAAYEQYF.